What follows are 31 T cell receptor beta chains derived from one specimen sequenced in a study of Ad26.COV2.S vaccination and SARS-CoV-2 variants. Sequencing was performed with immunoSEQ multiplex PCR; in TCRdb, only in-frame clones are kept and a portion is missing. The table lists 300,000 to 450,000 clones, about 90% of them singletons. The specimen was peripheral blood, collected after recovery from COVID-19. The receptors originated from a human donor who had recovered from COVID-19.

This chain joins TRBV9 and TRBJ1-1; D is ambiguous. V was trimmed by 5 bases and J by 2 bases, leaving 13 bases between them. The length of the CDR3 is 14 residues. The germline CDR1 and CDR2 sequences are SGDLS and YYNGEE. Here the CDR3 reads CASSKRTDNTEAFF. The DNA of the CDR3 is TGTGCCAGCAGTAAAAGGACGGATAACACTGAAGCTTTCTTT.

The CDR3 nucleotides are TGTGCCATCAGTGAGGCGTGGCGGGGGAAACAAGAGACCCAGTACTTC. Residues: CAISEAWRGKQETQYF. This rearrangement joins TRBV10-3 to TRBJ2-5; 7 bases agree with TRBD2. V was clipped by 2 bases and J by 2 bases; unmatched bases: 8. CDR3 length: 16 residues. From germline, CDR1 is ENHRY and CDR2 SYGVKD.

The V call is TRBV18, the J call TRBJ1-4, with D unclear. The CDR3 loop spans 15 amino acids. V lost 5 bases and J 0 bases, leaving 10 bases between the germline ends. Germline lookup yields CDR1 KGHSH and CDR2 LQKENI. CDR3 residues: CASSTNSATNEKLFF. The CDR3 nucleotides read TGTGCCAGCTCAACAAACAGTGCAACTAATGAAAAACTGTTTTTT.

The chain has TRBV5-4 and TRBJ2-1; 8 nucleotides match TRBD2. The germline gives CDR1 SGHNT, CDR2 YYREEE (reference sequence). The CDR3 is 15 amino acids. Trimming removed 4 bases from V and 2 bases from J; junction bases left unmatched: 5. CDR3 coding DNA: TGTGCCAGCAGCCAGCGGGGGCCGGCCTACAATGAGCAGTTCTTC. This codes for CASSQRGPAYNEQFF.

The CDR3 protein is CASSYETRGLSEGYTF. CDR3 bases: TGTGCCAGCAGCTACGAAACCAGGGGCTTGTCTGAGGGCTACACCTTC. The rearrangement uses TRBV5-6 and TRBJ1-2, with D tentatively TRBD1 (6 bases). The CDR3 spans 16 residues. V dropped 3 bases and J dropped 8 bases, with 23 bases sitting between them. Germline V lookup: CDR1 SGHDT, CDR2 YYEEEE.

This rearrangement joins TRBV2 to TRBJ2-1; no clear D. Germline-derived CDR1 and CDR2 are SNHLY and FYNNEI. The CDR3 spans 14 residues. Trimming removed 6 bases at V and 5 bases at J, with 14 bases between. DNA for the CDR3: TGTGCCAGCAGATCGGTCTCGAATAACAATGAGCAGTTCTTC. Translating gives CASRSVSNNNEQFF.

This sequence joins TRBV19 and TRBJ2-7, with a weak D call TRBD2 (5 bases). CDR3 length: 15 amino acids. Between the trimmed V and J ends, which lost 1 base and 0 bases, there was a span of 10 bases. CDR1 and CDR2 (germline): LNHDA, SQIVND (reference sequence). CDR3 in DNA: TGTGCCAGTAGTATAGTAAGCGGCTACTCCTACGAGCAGTACTTC. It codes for CASSIVSGYSYEQYF. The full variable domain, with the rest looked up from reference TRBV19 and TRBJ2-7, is DGGITQSPKYLFRKEGQNVTLSCEQNLNHDAMYWYRQDPGQGLRLIYYSQIVNDFQKGDIAEGYSVSREKKESFPLTVTSAQKNPTAFYLCASSIVSGYSYEQYFGPGTRLTVT.

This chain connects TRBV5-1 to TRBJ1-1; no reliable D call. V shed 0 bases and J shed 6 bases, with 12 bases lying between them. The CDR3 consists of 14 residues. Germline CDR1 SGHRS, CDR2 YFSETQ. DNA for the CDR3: TGCGCCAGCAGCTTGGGGAGGGTATCGGCTGAAGCTTTCTTT. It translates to CASSLGRVSAEAFF.

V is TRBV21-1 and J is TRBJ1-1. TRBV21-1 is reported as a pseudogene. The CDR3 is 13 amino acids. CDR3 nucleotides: TGTGCCACCGTCGATGGGCGGGAGGCTGAAGCTTTCTTT. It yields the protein CATVDGREAEAFF.

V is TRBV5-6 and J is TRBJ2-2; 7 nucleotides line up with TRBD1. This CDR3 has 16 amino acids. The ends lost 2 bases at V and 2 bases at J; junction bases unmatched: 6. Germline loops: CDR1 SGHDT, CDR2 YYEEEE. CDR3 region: CASSFLGTDNTGELFF. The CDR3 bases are TGTGCCAGCAGCTTTTTGGGGACAGACAACACCGGGGAGCTGTTTTTT.

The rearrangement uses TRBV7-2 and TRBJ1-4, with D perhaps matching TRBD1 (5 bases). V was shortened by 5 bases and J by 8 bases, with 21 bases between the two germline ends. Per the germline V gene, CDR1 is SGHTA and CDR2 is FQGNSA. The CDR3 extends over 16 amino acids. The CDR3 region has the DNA TGTGCCAGCAGCCTCAAAGCGGGACCACAAGGAGAAAAACTGTTTTTT. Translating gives CASSLKAGPQGEKLFF.

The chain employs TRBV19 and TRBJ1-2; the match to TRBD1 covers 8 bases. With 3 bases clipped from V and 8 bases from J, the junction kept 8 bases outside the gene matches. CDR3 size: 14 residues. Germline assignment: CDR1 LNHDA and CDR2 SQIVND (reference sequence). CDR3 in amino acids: CASSMSGQVVGYTF. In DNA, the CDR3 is TGTGCCAGTAGTATGTCGGGACAGGTCGTCGGCTACACCTTC. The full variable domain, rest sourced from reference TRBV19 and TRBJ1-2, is DGGITQSPKYLFRKEGQNVTLSCEQNLNHDAMYWYRQDPGQGLRLIYYSQIVNDFQKGDIAEGYSVSREKKESFPLTVTSAQKNPTAFYLCASSMSGQVVGYTFGSGTRLTVV.

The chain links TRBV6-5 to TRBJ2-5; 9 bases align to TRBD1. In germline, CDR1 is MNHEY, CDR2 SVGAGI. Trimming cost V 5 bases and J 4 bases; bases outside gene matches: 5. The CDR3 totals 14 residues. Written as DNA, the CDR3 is TGTGCCAGCAGTAAGACAGGGGGGGGAGAGACCCAGTACTTC. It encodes CASSKTGGGETQYF.

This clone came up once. In nucleotides, the CDR3 is TGTGCCAGCAGCCGGGGGGTTAGCACAGATACGCAGTATTTT. Encoded protein: CASSRGVSTDTQYF. The gene calls are TRBV25-1 and TRBJ2-3; TRBD2 aligns across 7 bases. In germline, CDR1 is MGHDK, CDR2 SYGVNS. CDR3 size: 14 residues. V lost 6 bases, J lost 0 bases, and 3 bases stayed unmatched.

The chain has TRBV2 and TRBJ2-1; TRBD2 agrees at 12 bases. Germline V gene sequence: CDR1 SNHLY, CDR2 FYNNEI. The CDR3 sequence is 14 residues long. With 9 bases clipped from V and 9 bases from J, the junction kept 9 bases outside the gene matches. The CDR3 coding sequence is TGTGCCAGTGTACTAGCGGGGGGCCGAGGTGAGCAGTTCTTC. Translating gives CASVLAGGRGEQFF.

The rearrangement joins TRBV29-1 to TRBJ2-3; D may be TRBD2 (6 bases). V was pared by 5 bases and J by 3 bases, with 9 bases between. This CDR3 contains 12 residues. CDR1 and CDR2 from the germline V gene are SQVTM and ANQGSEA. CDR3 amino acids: CSVQDYTDTQYF. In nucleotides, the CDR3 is TGCAGCGTTCAGGACTATACAGATACGCAGTATTTT.

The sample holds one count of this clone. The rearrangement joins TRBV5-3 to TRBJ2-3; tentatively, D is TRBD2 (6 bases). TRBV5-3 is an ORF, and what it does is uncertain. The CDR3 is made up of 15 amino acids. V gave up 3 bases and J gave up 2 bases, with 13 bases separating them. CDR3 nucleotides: TGTGCCAGAAGCTCAGGGACTCATCCCACAGATACGCAGTATTTT. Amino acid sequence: CARSSGTHPTDTQYF.

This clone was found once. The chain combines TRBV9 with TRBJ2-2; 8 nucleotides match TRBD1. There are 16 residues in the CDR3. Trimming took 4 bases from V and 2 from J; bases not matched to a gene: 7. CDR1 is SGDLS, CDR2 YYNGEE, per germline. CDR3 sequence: CASSSRTGTNTGELFF. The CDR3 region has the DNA TGTGCCAGCAGCTCCCGGACAGGGACTAACACCGGGGAGCTGTTTTTT.

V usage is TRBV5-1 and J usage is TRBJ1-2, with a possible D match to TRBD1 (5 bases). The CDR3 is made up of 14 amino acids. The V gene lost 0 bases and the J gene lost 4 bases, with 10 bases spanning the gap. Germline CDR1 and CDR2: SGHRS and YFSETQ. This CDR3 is CASSLAGPGYGYTF. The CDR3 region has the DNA TGCGCCAGCAGCTTGGCAGGGCCTGGCTATGGCTACACCTTC.

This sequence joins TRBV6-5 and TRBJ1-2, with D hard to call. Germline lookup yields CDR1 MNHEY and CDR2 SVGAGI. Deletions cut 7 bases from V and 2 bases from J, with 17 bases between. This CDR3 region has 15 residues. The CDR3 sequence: CASKGRMLPNYGYTF. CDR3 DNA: TGTGCCAGCAAGGGAAGAATGCTGCCCAACTATGGCTACACCTTC.

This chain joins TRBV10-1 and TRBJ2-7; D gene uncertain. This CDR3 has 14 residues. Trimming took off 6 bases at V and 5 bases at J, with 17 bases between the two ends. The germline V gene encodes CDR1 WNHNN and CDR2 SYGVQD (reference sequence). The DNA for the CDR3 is TGCGCCAGCAGCGGCCGGACCCAAAAAAACGAGCAGTACTTC. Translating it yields CASSGRTQKNEQYF.

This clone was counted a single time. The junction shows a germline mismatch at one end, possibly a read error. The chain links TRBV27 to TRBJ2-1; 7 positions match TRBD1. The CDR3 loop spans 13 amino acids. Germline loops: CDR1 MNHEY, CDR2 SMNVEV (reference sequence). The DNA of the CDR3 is TGTGCCAGCAGTTTAACGACCCCGGGACAGCTCGTCTTC. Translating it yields CASSLTTPGQLVF.

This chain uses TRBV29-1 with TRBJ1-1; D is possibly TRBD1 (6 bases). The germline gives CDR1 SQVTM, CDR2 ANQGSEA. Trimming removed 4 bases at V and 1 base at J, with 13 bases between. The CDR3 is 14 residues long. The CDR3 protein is CSVVIPGANTEAFF. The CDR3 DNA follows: TGCAGCGTTGTGATTCCGGGGGCGAACACTGAAGCTTTCTTT.

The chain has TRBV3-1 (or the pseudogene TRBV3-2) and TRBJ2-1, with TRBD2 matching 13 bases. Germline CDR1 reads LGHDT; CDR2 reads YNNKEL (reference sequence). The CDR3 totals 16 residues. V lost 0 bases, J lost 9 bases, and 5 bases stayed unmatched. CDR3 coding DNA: TGTGCCAGCAGCCAAGACACTAGCGGGGGGGCCCGTGAGCAGTTCTTC. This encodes CASSQDTSGGAREQFF.

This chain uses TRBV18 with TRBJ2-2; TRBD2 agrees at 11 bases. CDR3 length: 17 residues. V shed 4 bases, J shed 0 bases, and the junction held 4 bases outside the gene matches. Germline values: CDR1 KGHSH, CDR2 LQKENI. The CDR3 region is CASSLTSGGSNTGELFF. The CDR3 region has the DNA TGTGCCAGCTCACTCACTAGCGGGGGATCGAACACCGGGGAGCTGTTTTTT.

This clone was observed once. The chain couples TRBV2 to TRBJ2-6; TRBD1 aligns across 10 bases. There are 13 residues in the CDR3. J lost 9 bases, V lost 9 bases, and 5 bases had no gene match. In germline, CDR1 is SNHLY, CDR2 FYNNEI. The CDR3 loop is CARSTGGGNVLTF. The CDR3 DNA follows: TGTGCCAGGTCGACAGGGGGCGGCAACGTCCTGACTTTC. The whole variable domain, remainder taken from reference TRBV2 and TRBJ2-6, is EPEVTQTPSHQVTQMGQEVILRCVPISNHLYFYWYRQILGQKVEFLVSFYNNEISEKSEIFDDQFSVERPDGSNFTLKIRSTKLEDSAMYFCARSTGGGNVLTFGAGSRLTVL.

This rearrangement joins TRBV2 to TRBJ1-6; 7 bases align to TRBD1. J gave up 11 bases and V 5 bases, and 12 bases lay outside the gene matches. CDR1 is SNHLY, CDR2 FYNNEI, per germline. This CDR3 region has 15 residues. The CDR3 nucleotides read TGTGCCAGCAGTTTCACAGGGGTTCCCCAACCACCCCTCCACTTT. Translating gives CASSFTGVPQPPLHF.

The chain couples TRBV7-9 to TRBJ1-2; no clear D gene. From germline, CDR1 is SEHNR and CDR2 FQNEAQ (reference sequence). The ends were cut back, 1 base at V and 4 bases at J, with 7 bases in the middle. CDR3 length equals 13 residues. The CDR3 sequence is CASSLVSGYGYTF. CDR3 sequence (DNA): TGTGCCAGCAGCTTAGTTTCGGGCTATGGCTACACCTTC. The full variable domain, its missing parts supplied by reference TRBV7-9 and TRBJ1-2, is DTGVSQNPRHKITKRGQNVTFRCDPISEHNRLYWYRQTLGQGPEFLTYFQNEAQLEKSRLLSDRFSAERPKGSFSTLEIQRTEQGDSAMYLCASSLVSGYGYTFGSGTRLTVV.

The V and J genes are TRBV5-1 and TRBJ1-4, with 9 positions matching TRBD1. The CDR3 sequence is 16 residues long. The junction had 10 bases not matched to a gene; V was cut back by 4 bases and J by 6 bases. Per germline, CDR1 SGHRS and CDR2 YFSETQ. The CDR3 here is CASSPGTGIFDEKLFF. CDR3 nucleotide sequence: TGCGCCAGCAGCCCCGGGACAGGGATTTTTGATGAAAAACTGTTTTTT.

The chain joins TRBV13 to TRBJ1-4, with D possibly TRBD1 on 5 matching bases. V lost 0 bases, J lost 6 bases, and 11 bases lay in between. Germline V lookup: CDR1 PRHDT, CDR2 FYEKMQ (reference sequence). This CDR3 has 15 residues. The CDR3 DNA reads TGTGCCAGCAGCTTAGGTCCGGGGACCTATGAAAAACTGTTTTTT. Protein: CASSLGPGTYEKLFF.

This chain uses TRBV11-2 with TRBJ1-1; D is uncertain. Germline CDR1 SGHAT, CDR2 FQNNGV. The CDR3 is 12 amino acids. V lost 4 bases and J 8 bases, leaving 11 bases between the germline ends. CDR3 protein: CASSSRRLEAFF. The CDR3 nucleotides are TGTGCCAGCAGCTCCCGACGTTTGGAAGCTTTCTTT.